Below, 28 T cell receptor beta chains from the same sample are listed, as sequenced in a study of OX40 agonist ivuxolimab in advanced cancers. Here immunoSEQ multiplex PCR was the method, and the copy in TCRdb shows in-frame clones only, minus some. Altogether roughly 60,000 clones are present, roughly nine tenths being singletons, with the ten largest covering around 15%. The sequencing here drew on CD4+ or CD8+ T cells sorted from blood, taken in a trial of the OX40 agonist ivuxolimab. The receptors were sampled from an adult with an advanced solid tumor such as melanoma, head and neck, liver or kidney cancer.

The chain carries TRBV7-3 and TRBJ2-1, with 15 bases that match TRBD2. J was trimmed by 0 bases and V by 5 bases; bases with no gene match: 8. The CDR3 has 19 amino acids. CDR1 and CDR2 (germline): SGHTA, FQGTGA. In DNA, the CDR3 is TGTGCCAGCAGCCCCGTGGGACTAGCGGGAGGCAGCTCCTACAATGAGCAGTTCTTC. This sequence encodes CASSPVGLAGGSSYNEQFF.

The rearrangement uses TRBV7-2 and TRBJ2-3; a possible D gene is TRBD1 (6 bases). Germline lookup yields CDR1 SGHTA and CDR2 FQGNSA. The CDR3 covers 15 residues. Trimming cost V 6 bases and J 1 base, with 14 bases left between them. For the CDR3, the DNA is TGTGCCAGCAGACCCTACAGGGATCGCACAGATACGCAGTATTTT. Its translation: CASRPYRDRTDTQYF.

This clone occurred a few times. The chain couples TRBV28 to TRBJ1-5; D uncertain. The length of the CDR3 is 14 residues. Trimming left V 7 bases short and J 6 bases short, with 16 bases between. CDR1 and CDR2 from the germline V gene are MDHEN and SYDVKM. The CDR3 bases are TGTGCCAGCACTATTGTGGGTGCAGGTCAGCCCCAGCATTTT. Its protein product is CASTIVGAGQPQHF.

The J gene is TRBJ1-5, the V gene TRBV25-1, with a weak D call TRBD1 (6 bases). This CDR3 spans 12 amino acids. From germline, CDR1 is MGHDK and CDR2 SYGVNS. V lost 4 bases, J lost 6 bases, and 7 bases lay in between. CDR3: CASSARGQPQHF. The CDR3 DNA reads as TGTGCCAGCAGTGCCAGGGGTCAGCCCCAGCATTTT.

This sequence joins TRBV2 and TRBJ2-2; 7 nucleotides match TRBD2. The CDR3 has 13 residues. V shed 6 bases and J 4 bases; nucleotides not matched to a gene: 2. Germline V CDR1 and CDR2: SNHLY, FYNNEI. This CDR3 reads CASRGGSTGELFF. The CDR3 DNA sequence: TGTGCCAGCAGGGGAGGGAGCACCGGGGAGCTGTTTTTT. Full variable domain (outside the CDR3, taken from reference TRBV2 and TRBJ2-2): EPEVTQTPSHQVTQMGQEVILRCVPISNHLYFYWYRQILGQKVEFLVSFYNNEISEKSEIFDDQFSVERPDGSNFTLKIRSTKLEDSAMYFCASRGGSTGELFFGEGSRLTVL.

V is TRBV28 and J is TRBJ2-7, with D hard to call. Per the germline V gene, CDR1 is MDHEN and CDR2 is SYDVKM. V lost 2 bases and J 2 bases, leaving 7 bases between the germline ends. This CDR3 region has 13 residues. Here the CDR3 reads CASSLAPTYEQYF. Here the CDR3 DNA reads TGTGCCAGCAGTTTAGCCCCTACCTACGAGCAGTACTTC.

V usage is TRBV11-2 and J usage is TRBJ1-1; D is possibly TRBD1 (5 bases). Germline-derived CDR1 and CDR2 are SGHAT and FQNNGV. CDR3 length equals 14 residues. Trimming left V 6 bases short and J 1 base short, with 12 bases between. This CDR3 is CASSSHTGNTEAFF. CDR3 nucleotides: TGTGCCAGCAGTTCACACACAGGGAACACTGAAGCTTTCTTT.

J is TRBJ2-7 and V is TRBV2; possible D gene TRBD2, 5 bases. The CDR3 has 14 residues. Germline lookup yields CDR1 SNHLY and CDR2 FYNNEI. V was shortened by 7 bases and J by 7 bases, with 20 bases between the two germline ends. The DNA of the CDR3 is TGTGCCAGCACCGGGGAGAGTATGCAGAGAGAGCAGTACTTC. Its translation is CASTGESMQREQYF.

This clone showed up just once. The rearrangement joins TRBV5-1 to TRBJ2-3; D may be TRBD1 (5 bases). This CDR3 comprises 12 residues. V was pared by 1 base and J by 5 bases, with 5 bases between. Germline V CDR1 and CDR2: SGHRS, YFSETQ. The CDR3 DNA reads TGCGCCAGCAGCTTGCAGGGAGATACGCAGTATTTT. Amino acids: CASSLQGDTQYF.

The V gene is TRBV21-1, the J gene TRBJ2-5; TRBD1, as called in the table, went unchecked against the DNA. TRBV21-1 is a listed pseudogene. The CDR3 runs to 11 residues. Here the CDR3 reads CASGQQETQYF. CDR3 bases: TGTGCCAGCGGTCAGCAAGAGACCCAGTACTTC.

V gene TRBV2 combines with J gene TRBJ2-1; D gene ambiguous. V was pared by 4 bases and J by 2 bases, with 12 bases between. The length of the CDR3 is 15 residues. The germline V gene encodes CDR1 SNHLY and CDR2 FYNNEI. CDR3 amino acids: CASSAEVGTYNEQFF. The CDR3 DNA reads TGTGCCAGCAGTGCTGAGGTGGGTACCTACAATGAGCAGTTCTTC.

This chain connects TRBV29-1 to TRBJ1-1; D is unresolved. The CDR3 totals 16 residues. V was clipped by 1 base and J by 0 bases, with 15 bases between them. Germline values: CDR1 SQVTM, CDR2 ANQGSEA. The CDR3 reads CSVEGQYGNMNTEAFF. The CDR3 bases are TGCAGCGTTGAAGGTCAATACGGAAACATGAACACTGAAGCTTTCTTT.

As regards this clone: Sequence at one end of the junction differs from germline and may be a read error. This chain joins TRBV11-2 and TRBJ1-4; D possibly corresponds to TRBD1 (5 bases). CDR3 size: 12 residues. CDR1 is SGHAT and CDR2 is FQNNGV in the germline V gene. CDR3 DNA sequence: TGTGCCAGCAGCCTGGACAATGGAAAACTGTTTTTT. Amino acids: CASSLDNGKLFF.

V is TRBV18 and J is TRBJ2-7; D remains unclear. CDR3 length: 13 residues. The germline gives CDR1 KGHSH, CDR2 LQKENI. The V end lost 2 bases, the J end lost 1 base, and 6 bases lay between the germline ends. In DNA form, the CDR3 reads TGTGCCAGCTCACCAAGGCAGTCCTACGAGCAGTACTTC. It translates to CASSPRQSYEQYF.

This sequence joins TRBV18 and TRBJ2-7; D not resolved. V was clipped by 2 bases and J by 2 bases, with 7 bases between them. Germline V gives CDR1 KGHSH, CDR2 LQKENI. The CDR3 sequence is 13 residues long. DNA of the CDR3: TGTGCCAGCTCACCAGGGCAGACCTACGAGCAGTACTTC. Its translation: CASSPGQTYEQYF. The whole variable domain, filled in from reference TRBV18 and TRBJ2-7, reads NAGVMQNPRHLVRRRGQEARLRCSPMKGHSHVYWYRQLPEEGLKFMVYLQKENIIDESGMPKERFSAEFPKEGPSILRIQQVVRGDSAAYFCASSPGQTYEQYFGPGTRLTVT.

The chain recombines TRBV19 with TRBJ1-1, with D possibly being TRBD1 (6 bases). Germline loops: CDR1 LNHDA, CDR2 SQIVND (reference sequence). Trimming took off 1 base at V and 4 bases at J, with 10 bases between the two ends. The CDR3 spans 14 residues. CDR3 sequence reads: CASSIGGRSTEAFF. The CDR3 nucleotides read TGTGCCAGTAGTATAGGGGGGCGATCCACTGAAGCTTTCTTT.

This chain joins TRBV4-1 and TRBJ2-2; D not certain. The CDR3 sequence is 15 residues long. V was shortened by 1 base and J by 3 bases, with 9 bases between the two germline ends. Germline lookup yields CDR1 MGHRA and CDR2 YSYEKL. The CDR3: CASSQGLRDTGELFF. CDR3 sequence (DNA): TGCGCCAGCAGCCAAGGATTACGGGACACCGGGGAGCTGTTTTTT.

The chain joins TRBV9 to TRBJ2-1; TRBD2 matches 10 bases. Germline lookup yields CDR1 SGDLS and CDR2 YYNGEE. The CDR3 is 15 residues long. V shed 4 bases and J 4 bases; nucleotides not matched to a gene: 5. In DNA form, the CDR3 reads TGTGCCAGCAGCTTCACTAGCGGGGATTACAATGAGCAGTTCTTC. Translating gives CASSFTSGDYNEQFF.

The chain recombines TRBV11-2 with TRBJ2-7, with D possibly TRBD2 on 6 matching bases. Germline V gene data show CDR1 as SGHAT and CDR2 as FQNNGV. The CDR3 runs 16 residues. Trimming cost V 2 bases and J 6 bases, with 20 bases left between them. For the CDR3, the DNA is TGTGCCAGCAGCTTACGTCGGGGCGGGACCGCGGCCGAGCAGTACTTC. Translating it yields CASSLRRGGTAAEQYF. Together with reference TRBV11-2 and TRBJ2-7, the CDR3 gives the full variable domain: EAGVAQSPRYKIIEKRQSVAFWCNPISGHATLYWYQQILGQGPKLLIQFQNNGVVDDSQLPKDRFSAERLKGVDSTLKIQPAKLEDSAVYLCASSLRRGGTAAEQYFGPGTRLTVT.

The rearrangement links TRBV29-1 to TRBJ2-7; perhaps D is TRBD1 or TRBD2 (6 bases each). This CDR3 is built from 12 residues. CDR1 is SQVTM and CDR2 is ANQGSEA in the germline V gene. V gave up 4 bases and J gave up 2 bases, with 9 bases separating them. DNA for the CDR3: TGCAGCGTTGGAGGGGGGACCTACGAGCAGTACTTC. Amino acid sequence: CSVGGGTYEQYF.

The genes are TRBV6-6 and TRBJ2-3; 15 nucleotides match TRBD2. V shed 4 bases, J shed 5 bases, and the junction held 4 bases outside the gene matches. The CDR3 has 16 amino acids. Germline-derived CDR1 and CDR2 are MNHNY and SVGAGI (reference sequence). CDR3 sequence reads: CASSSGLAGGQDTQYF. The CDR3 DNA reads TGTGCCAGCAGTTCCGGACTAGCGGGAGGGCAAGATACGCAGTATTTT.

The DNA of the CDR3 is TGTGCCAGCAGCGTAGATGGGGGAAGGTCAACTAATGAAAAACTGTTTTTT. This sequence encodes CASSVDGGRSTNEKLFF. The V gene is TRBV9, the J gene TRBJ1-4, with D maybe TRBD1 (5 bases). V dropped 0 bases and J dropped 0 bases, with 12 bases sitting between them. CDR3 size: 17 residues. Germline CDR1 reads SGDLS; CDR2 reads YYNGEE. The complete variable domain, with remaining parts taken from reference TRBV9 and TRBJ1-4, reads DSGVTQTPKHLITATGQRVTLRCSPRSGDLSVYWYQQSLDQGLQFLIQYYNGEERAKGNILERFSAQQFPDLHSELNLSSLELGDSALYFCASSVDGGRSTNEKLFFGSGTQLSVL.

V usage is TRBV6-5 and J usage is TRBJ1-1, with no clear D. Looked up from germline, CDR1 is MNHEY and CDR2 is SVGAGI. The length of the CDR3 is 14 residues. Trimming shortened V by 4 bases and J by 3 bases, and 12 bases separated the two germline ends. CDR3 DNA sequence: TGTGCCAGCAGTTCCAAGACGGCATACACTGAAGCTTTCTTT. Its protein product is CASSSKTAYTEAFF.

The chain links TRBV29-1 to TRBJ1-2; a weak D match, TRBD1 (6 bases). V dropped 1 base and J dropped 0 bases, with 6 bases sitting between them. CDR1 and CDR2 from the germline V gene are SQVTM and ANQGSEA. The CDR3 runs to 13 residues. Here the CDR3 reads CSVEGTANYGYTF. DNA for the CDR3: TGCAGCGTTGAAGGGACAGCTAACTATGGCTACACCTTC.

The rearrangement links TRBV7-2 to TRBJ2-1; 10 positions match TRBD2. CDR3 length equals 14 residues. Germline values: CDR1 SGHTA, CDR2 FQGNSA. V lost 6 bases, J lost 8 bases, and 7 bases stayed unmatched. The DNA for the CDR3 is TGTGCCAGCAGGGAGCGGGAGGGCTTTTATGAGCAGTTCTTC. This sequence encodes CASREREGFYEQFF.

The chain carries TRBV6-6 and TRBJ2-2; 8 nucleotides agree with TRBD1. Germline values: CDR1 MNHNY, CDR2 SVGAGI (reference sequence). V was pared by 6 bases and J by 2 bases, with 5 bases of the junction left unmatched. The CDR3 loop spans 15 amino acids. Here the CDR3 reads CASSHDRGNTGELFF. CDR3 nucleotide sequence: TGTGCCAGCAGCCACGACAGGGGTAACACCGGGGAGCTGTTTTTT.

V usage is TRBV27 and J usage is TRBJ1-4, with a tentative D call TRBD1 (5 bases). Per germline, CDR1 MNHEY and CDR2 SMNVEV (reference sequence). This CDR3 is 15 amino acids long. Trimming removed 6 bases from V and 8 bases from J, with 19 bases in between. CDR3 nucleotide sequence: TGTGCCAGCAGCCGGGACCGGACCCTGCGGGAAAAACTGTTTTTT. As protein: CASSRDRTLREKLFF.

This chain joins TRBV2 and TRBJ2-7; 10 nucleotides line up with TRBD1. Germline CDR1 and CDR2: SNHLY and FYNNEI. CDR3 size: 14 residues. V dropped 6 bases and J dropped 6; count of bases not matched to a gene: 8. CDR3 region: CASRVGTGVGEQYF. DNA of the CDR3: TGTGCCAGCAGGGTAGGGACAGGGGTAGGCGAGCAGTACTTC.